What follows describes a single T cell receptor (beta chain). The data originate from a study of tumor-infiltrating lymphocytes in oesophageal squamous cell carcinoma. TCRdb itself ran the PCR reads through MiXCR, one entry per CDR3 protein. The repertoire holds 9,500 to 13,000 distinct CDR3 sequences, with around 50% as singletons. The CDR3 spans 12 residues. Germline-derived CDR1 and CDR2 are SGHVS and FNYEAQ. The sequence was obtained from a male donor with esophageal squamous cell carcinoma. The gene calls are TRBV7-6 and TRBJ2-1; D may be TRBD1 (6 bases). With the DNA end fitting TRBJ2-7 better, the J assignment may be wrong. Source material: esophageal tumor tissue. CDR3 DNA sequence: TGTGCCAGCAGCCTACAGGGTTTCGAGCAGTACTTC. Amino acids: CASSLQGFEQYF.